This T cell receptor beta chain was captured in a study of blood T cell repertoires in COVID-19. Authors' methods: Amplification from reference gene primers served as the basis for estimated nucleated cell counts. Produced via immunoSEQ multiplex PCR; TCRdb's table is partial and in-frame only. V, J and clone size were drawn from that table, and D and trimming were deduced from the DNA. The profile covers 250,000 to 300,000 clones, with 86% appearing a single time and around 12% taken by the ten largest. The V and J ends lost 4 bases and 5 bases, in that order; junction bases with no gene match: 3. In germline, CDR1 is KGHDR, CDR2 SFDVKD. The CDR3 totals 14 residues. Enrolled during active infection, Seattle patients were then followed longitudinally.

This receptor was taken from a woman aged 25 to 39 with COVID-19, enrolled during active disease. The sequenced material came from peripheral blood. V usage is TRBV24-1 and J usage is TRBJ1-5; 8 positions match TRBD1. The CDR3 coding sequence is TGTGCCACCAGTGAAACACAGGGGGATCAGCCCCAGCATTTT. Its protein product is CATSETQGDQPQHF.